The following is a T cell receptor (beta chain) sequence with its context. Antigen: not known. This record belongs to a study of T cell responses to AZD1222 COVID-19 vaccine. Study observations and caveats: The donors showed a predominance of white British ancestry and of females, with possible underestimation of clonal diversity. With two AZD1222 doses given, Spike-specific TCR breadth and depth both rose.

Clones were sequenced by immunoSEQ multiplex PCR, and TCRdb holds only the in-frame ones, with some missing. The sample comprises 100,000 to 150,000 clones, 80% to 95% of which are singletons, and approximately 1.2% rests with the top ten. This CDR3 has 19 residues. V and J are TRBV1 and TRBJ1-6; TRBD1, the table's D call, lacks a check against the DNA. TRBV1 constitutes a pseudogene. The sample here was peripheral blood, taken 28 days after the second AZD1222 dose. The TCR comes from an adult who received the AZD1222 COVID-19 vaccine. CDR3 nucleotides: TGCACCAGCAGCCAAGGGGGACAGGAGACCCTATACGATAATTCACCCCTCCACTTT. This codes for CTSSQGGQETLYDNSPLHF.